This T cell receptor (beta chain) was obtained from a study of blood T cells in healthy people across ages (dated by TCRdb to between 2014 and 2017). About the full investigation: In model experiments, template switching captured about one uniquely barcoded TCR beta cDNA molecule for every two T cells. The study measured age-related changes in TCR beta repertoire diversity using deep sequencing normalized with unique cDNA molecular identifiers. Donors were grouped into four age groups: young (average roughly 15 years), middle-aged (roughly 37), aged (roughly 62) and long-lived (approximately 82). Donors of different ages were randomly distributed across sequencing lanes to avoid experimental bias. For two donors (one aged 18 to 29 and one aged 80 or older), the study analyzed two additional independent replicas of 1 million unique cDNA reads from the same blood draw.

From cysteine to phenylalanine, the CDR3 is 16 amino acids long. The entry retains the CDR3 DNA only, 48 bases that are in frame from base 1. Notes on this clonotype: Its target antigen remains unknown. Base quality data are lacking; no much larger clone is found one base away.

Results the study describes overall, beyond this receptor: Because donor CMV infection status was unknown, age-related changes in expanded clonotypes were potentially confounded. Observed TCR beta diversity per million T cells fell roughly linearly with age, and a significant reduction was already apparent by age roughly 40. The percentage of naive T cells measured by flow cytometry correlated strongly with observed TCR beta diversity. Since profiling was done on bulk unsorted PBMCs, naive and antigen-experienced compartments could not be conclusively compared. Compared with the aged group, the long-lived group had more naive CD4+ T cells, fewer expanded clones and increased TCR diversity, a pattern suggesting age selection. Estimates of total diversity from one million sequenced T cells were regarded as lower bounds and underestimates.

Libraries came from 5' RACE. Sequenced on an Illumina HiSeq 2500. A second PCR of roughly 7 to 12 cycles was run with a J-beta primer mix and a sample-barcoded 5' primer. Each TCR beta cDNA molecule received a unique molecular identifier from a template-switch 5' adaptor carrying 12 random nucleotides. Each sample yielded at least 3 million CDR3-containing paired-end reads. The Mint cDNA synthesis kit, primed by a TRBC-specific oligonucleotide, was used to synthesize first-strand cDNA from all RNA. Following uracil-DNA glycosylase treatment, all cDNA underwent a first 18-cycle PCR with the universal primers M1SS and BC2_uni_R. Regarding the original processing steps: For normalization, 1 million high-quality reads were randomly selected from each sample, with every read carrying a distinct molecular identifier. Reads sharing molecular identifiers were discarded rather than binned into consensus sequences. MiTCR, set to a Q25 quality threshold and the strictest error-elimination algorithm, was used for CDR3 identification, clonotype clustering and error correction. A nonparametric unseen species model using Euler transformation provided a lower-bound estimate of total TCR beta diversity. TCRdb reprocessing: public reads trimmed at Q25 with fastp, clones called with MiXCR, in-frame beta chains kept. Under each unique CDR3 protein, matching rows form one entry showing the most common genes and DNA. TCRdb assigned the V and J calls; the authors' analysis was not used. The sample yields 600,000 to 1,000,000 distinct CDR3 sequences; more than 45% were counted once. About 20% of the sample lies in the top ten.

Systemically healthy Caucasian individuals from Russia, some 38 in total and aged about 6 to 90 years, were included as donors. Each donor gave around 9.9 milliliters of peripheral blood, collected into EDTA-treated Vacutainer tubes. PBMCs were isolated by Ficoll-Paque density-gradient centrifugation, with at least 7 million obtained per sample. Total RNA, at least 5 micrograms per sample, was extracted from PBMCs with Trizol reagent. For every donor, an aliquot of PBMCs went through flow cytometry to measure the percentages of naive CD45RAhigh/CD27high T cells. The source is a man in his thirties or forties in good health. The V and J segments used are TRBV12-3 or TRBV12-4 and TRBJ2-1; 11 bases in the middle match TRBD2. The DNA matches TRBJ2-7 better at its end, which makes the J call doubtful. Input material: blood. This receptor carries the CDR3 CASSPGLAASYNEQYF. The DNA sequence reads TGTGCCAGCAGTCCGGGACTAGCGGCGTCCTACAATGAGCAGTACTTC.